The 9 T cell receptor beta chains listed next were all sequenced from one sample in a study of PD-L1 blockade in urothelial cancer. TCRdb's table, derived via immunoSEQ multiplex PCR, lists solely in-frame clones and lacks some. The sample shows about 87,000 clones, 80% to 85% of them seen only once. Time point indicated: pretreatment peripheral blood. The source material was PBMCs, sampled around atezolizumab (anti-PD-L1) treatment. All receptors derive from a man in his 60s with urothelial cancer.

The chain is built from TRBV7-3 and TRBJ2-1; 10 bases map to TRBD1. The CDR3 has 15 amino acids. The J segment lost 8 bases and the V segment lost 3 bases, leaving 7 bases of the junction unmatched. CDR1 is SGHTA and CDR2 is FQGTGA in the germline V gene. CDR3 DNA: TGTGCCAGCAGCTTTTCGGGACAGGGGACCCATGAGCAGTTCTTC. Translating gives CASSFSGQGTHEQFF.

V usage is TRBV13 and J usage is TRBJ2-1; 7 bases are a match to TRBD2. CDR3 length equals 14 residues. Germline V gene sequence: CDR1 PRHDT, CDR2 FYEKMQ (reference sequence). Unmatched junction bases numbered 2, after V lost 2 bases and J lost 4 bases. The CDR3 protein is CASSLLGGYNEQFF. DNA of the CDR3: TGTGCCAGCAGCTTACTGGGAGGGTACAATGAGCAGTTCTTC.

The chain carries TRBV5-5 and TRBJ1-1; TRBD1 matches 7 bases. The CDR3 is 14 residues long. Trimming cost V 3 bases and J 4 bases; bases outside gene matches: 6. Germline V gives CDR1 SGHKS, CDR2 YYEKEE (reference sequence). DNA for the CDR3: TGTGCCAGCAGCTGGATGACAGGGATCACTGAAGCTTTCTTT. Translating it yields CASSWMTGITEAFF.

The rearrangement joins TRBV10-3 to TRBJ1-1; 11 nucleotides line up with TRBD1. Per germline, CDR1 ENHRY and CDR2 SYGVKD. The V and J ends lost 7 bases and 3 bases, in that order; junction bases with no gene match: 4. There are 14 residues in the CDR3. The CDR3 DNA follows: TGTGCCATCAAAGGACAGGGGGCTGACACTGAAGCTTTCTTT. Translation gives CAIKGQGADTEAFF.

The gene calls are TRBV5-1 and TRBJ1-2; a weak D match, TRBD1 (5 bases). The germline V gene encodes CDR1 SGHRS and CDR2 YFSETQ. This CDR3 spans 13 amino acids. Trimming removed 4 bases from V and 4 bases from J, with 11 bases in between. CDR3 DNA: TGCGCCAGCAGCACAGGTGGGATCTATGGCTACACCTTC. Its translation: CASSTGGIYGYTF.

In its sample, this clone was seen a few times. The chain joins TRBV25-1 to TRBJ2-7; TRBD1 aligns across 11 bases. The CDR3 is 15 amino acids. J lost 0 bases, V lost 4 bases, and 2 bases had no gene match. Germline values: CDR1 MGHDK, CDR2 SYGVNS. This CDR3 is CASSGGTGGSYEQYF. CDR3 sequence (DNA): TGTGCCAGCAGTGGAGGGACAGGGGGCTCCTACGAGCAGTACTTC.

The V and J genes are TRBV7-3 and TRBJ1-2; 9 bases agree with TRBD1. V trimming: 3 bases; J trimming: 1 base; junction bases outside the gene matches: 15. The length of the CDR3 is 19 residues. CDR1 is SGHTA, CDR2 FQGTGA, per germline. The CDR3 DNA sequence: TGTGCCAGCAGCTTTAAGAGGTCGGGACAGGGCAGCCATAACTATGGCTACACCTTC. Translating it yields CASSFKRSGQGSHNYGYTF. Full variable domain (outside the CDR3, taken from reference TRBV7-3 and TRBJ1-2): GAGVSQTPSNKVTEKGKYVELRCDPISGHTALYWYRQSLGQGPEFLIYFQGTGAADDSGLPNDRFFAVRPEGSVSTLKIQRTERGDSAVYLCASSFKRSGQGSHNYGYTFGSGTRLTVV.

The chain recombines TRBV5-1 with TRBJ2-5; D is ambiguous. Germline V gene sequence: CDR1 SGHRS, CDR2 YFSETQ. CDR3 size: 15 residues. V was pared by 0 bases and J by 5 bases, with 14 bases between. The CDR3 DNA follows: TGCGCCAGCAGCTTGGAGTCCGGTCGTTCCGAGACCCAGTACTTC. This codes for CASSLESGRSETQYF.

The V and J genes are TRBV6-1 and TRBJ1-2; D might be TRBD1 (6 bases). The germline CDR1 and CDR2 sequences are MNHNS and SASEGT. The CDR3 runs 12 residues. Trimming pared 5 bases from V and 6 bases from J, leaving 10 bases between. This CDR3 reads CASSIQGNGYTF. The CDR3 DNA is TGTGCCAGCAGTATACAGGGTAATGGCTACACCTTC.